Listed below are T cell receptor beta chains from one sample, sequenced in a study of blood T cell repertoires in COVID-19. Profiled with immunoSEQ multiplex PCR; TCRdb holds only in-frame clones, not every one. This sample has approximately 220,000 clones; 85% to 90% occur once, and the top ten carry 6.2%. Sequenced material: peripheral blood. These receptors were obtained from a man between 60 and 75 years old who had recovered from COVID-19. Both conserved end residues are part of each CDR3. The D gene is left open where the match is weak. The size of a clone is reported for some rows only, either as once, few or many, or as a class for expanded clones.

CDR3aa: CASSIRGRDEQYF
CDR3nt: TGTGCCAGTAGTATCAGGGGAAGGGACGAGCAGTACTTC
d_gene: -
abundance: -
v_gene: TRBV19
j_gene: TRBJ2-7

CDR3aa: CASSPQGQGSNQPQHF
CDR3nt: TGTGCCAGCTCACCCCAGGGACAGGGAAGCAATCAGCCCCAGCATTTT
d_gene: TRBD1
abundance: -
v_gene: TRBV18
j_gene: TRBJ1-5

CDR3aa: CSATGDYGYTF
CDR3nt: TGCAGTGCGACAGGAGACTATGGCTACACCTTC
d_gene: -
abundance: -
v_gene: TRBV20-1
j_gene: TRBJ1-2

CDR3aa: CASSREASALNEQYF
CDR3nt: TGTGCCAGCAGCCGGGAGGCGAGCGCCCTAAACGAGCAGTACTTC
d_gene: TRBD2
abundance: -
v_gene: TRBV7-2
j_gene: TRBJ2-7

CDR3aa: CASSPRTGGFTEAFF
CDR3nt: TGTGCCAGCAGTCCAAGGACAGGGGGCTTCACTGAAGCTTTCTTT
d_gene: TRBD1
abundance: -
v_gene: TRBV28
j_gene: TRBJ1-1

CDR3aa: CASSHTGGANEKLFF
CDR3nt: TGTGCCAGCAGCCATACAGGGGGAGCTAATGAAAAACTGTTTTTT
d_gene: TRBD1
abundance: -
v_gene: TRBV3-1/TRBV3-2
j_gene: TRBJ1-4

CDR3aa: CASSWEGNQPQHF
CDR3nt: TGCGCCAGCAGCTGGGAGGGAAATCAGCCCCAGCATTTT
d_gene: -
abundance: -
v_gene: TRBV5-1
j_gene: TRBJ1-5

CDR3aa: CASSLQGSLGTQYF
CDR3nt: TGTGCCAGCAGCTTGCAGGGGTCCCTAGGGACCCAGTACTTC
d_gene: -
abundance: -
v_gene: TRBV5-4
j_gene: TRBJ2-5

CDR3aa: CAWTLSWGGDRAYEQYF
CDR3nt: TGTGCCTGGACCCTCTCCTGGGGGGGGGACAGGGCCTACGAGCAGTACTTC
d_gene: TRBD1
abundance: -
v_gene: TRBV30
j_gene: TRBJ2-7

CDR3aa: CASRNTGELFF
CDR3nt: TGTGCCAGCCGGAACACCGGGGAGCTGTTTTTT
d_gene: -
abundance: -
v_gene: TRBV2
j_gene: TRBJ2-2

CDR3aa: CASSSSGGAGDTQYF
CDR3nt: TGTGCCAGCAGCTCCAGCGGGGGGGCAGGAGATACGCAGTATTTT
d_gene: TRBD2
abundance: -
v_gene: TRBV11-2
j_gene: TRBJ2-3

CDR3aa: CASSPPDRTRSRGREAFF
CDR3nt: TGTGCCAGCAGCCCCCCTGACAGGACCCGAAGTCGCGGTCGCGAAGCTTTCTTT
d_gene: -
abundance: -
v_gene: TRBV28
j_gene: TRBJ1-1

CDR3aa: CASSSGLAGGGTGELFF
CDR3nt: TGTGCCAGCAGCTCGGGACTAGCGGGAGGGGGCACCGGGGAGCTGTTTTTT
d_gene: TRBD2
abundance: -
v_gene: TRBV7-3
j_gene: TRBJ2-2

CDR3aa: CASSPPSRGGYQETQYF
CDR3nt: TGTGCCAGCTCACCACCGTCACGGGGGGGGTACCAAGAGACCCAGTACTTC
d_gene: TRBD2
abundance: -
v_gene: TRBV18
j_gene: TRBJ2-5

CDR3aa: CAWDTQASDTQYF
CDR3nt: TGTGCCTGGGATACCCAGGCGTCAGATACGCAGTATTTT
d_gene: -
abundance: -
v_gene: TRBV30
j_gene: TRBJ2-3

CDR3aa: CASRNPAGPRGTQYF
CDR3nt: TGTGCCAGCAGAAATCCAGCGGGGCCCCGGGGGACCCAGTACTTC
d_gene: TRBD2
abundance: -
v_gene: TRBV6-5
j_gene: TRBJ2-5

CDR3aa: CASTEGQGYQETQYF
CDR3nt: TGTGCCAGCACCGAGGGACAGGGGTACCAAGAGACCCAGTACTTC
d_gene: TRBD1
abundance: -
v_gene: TRBV6-5
j_gene: TRBJ2-5

CDR3aa: CASSRRGETGPLSEQYF
CDR3nt: TGTGCCAGCAGCCGAAGGGGAGAGACAGGGCCTCTGTCCGAGCAGTACTTC
d_gene: TRBD1
abundance: -
v_gene: TRBV6-6
j_gene: TRBJ2-7

CDR3aa: CASSPGQNTEAFF
CDR3nt: TGCGCCAGCAGTCCTGGACAGAACACTGAAGCTTTCTTT
d_gene: -
abundance: -
v_gene: TRBV5-1
j_gene: TRBJ1-1

CDR3aa: CASSWRDSINEQFF
CDR3nt: TGCGCCAGCAGCTGGAGGGACAGCATAAATGAGCAGTTCTTC
d_gene: -
abundance: -
v_gene: TRBV5-1
j_gene: TRBJ2-1

CDR3aa: CASSQSTGGQSPLHF
CDR3nt: TGTGCCAGCAGCCAGTCGACAGGGGGACAATCACCCCTCCACTTT
d_gene: TRBD1
abundance: -
v_gene: TRBV4-2
j_gene: TRBJ1-6

CDR3aa: CASTTSQGVHQPQHF
CDR3nt: TGTGCCAGTACCACAAGCCAGGGCGTGCATCAGCCCCAGCATTTT
d_gene: -
abundance: -
v_gene: TRBV19
j_gene: TRBJ1-5

CDR3aa: CASSHKGVGNQPQHF
CDR3nt: TGTGCCAGCAGTCACAAAGGAGTGGGCAATCAGCCCCAGCATTTT
d_gene: -
abundance: -
v_gene: TRBV6-2/TRBV6-3
j_gene: TRBJ1-5

CDR3aa: CASTLRGGGNQPQHF
CDR3nt: TGTGCCAGCACTCTCCGAGGGGGGGGAAATCAGCCCCAGCATTTT
d_gene: -
abundance: -
v_gene: TRBV28
j_gene: TRBJ1-5

CDR3aa: CASSPHNTGELFF
CDR3nt: TGTGCCAGCAGCCCACATAATACCGGGGAGCTGTTTTTT
d_gene: -
abundance: -
v_gene: TRBV5-5
j_gene: TRBJ2-2

CDR3aa: CASSVTVQEISGNTIYF
CDR3nt: TGTGCCAGCAGCGTAACGGTACAGGAGATCTCTGGAAACACCATATATTTT
d_gene: -
abundance: once
v_gene: TRBV9
j_gene: TRBJ1-3

CDR3aa: CASSAQTGGHEEAFF
CDR3nt: TGTGCCAGCAGCGCCCAAACAGGGGGGCACGAAGAAGCTTTCTTT
d_gene: TRBD1
abundance: -
v_gene: TRBV7-8
j_gene: TRBJ1-1

CDR3aa: CATSDSGQGTHEQYF
CDR3nt: TGTGCCACCAGTGACTCGGGACAGGGGACCCACGAGCAGTACTTC
d_gene: TRBD1
abundance: -
v_gene: TRBV24-1
j_gene: TRBJ2-7

CDR3aa: CASGGPGTNFRTGELFF
CDR3nt: TGTGCTAGTGGGGGCCCCGGGACAAACTTCAGGACCGGGGAGCTGTTTTTT
d_gene: -
abundance: -
v_gene: TRBV12-5
j_gene: TRBJ2-2

CDR3aa: CASSQDRGQGVNYGYTF
CDR3nt: TGCGCCAGCAGCCAAGATCGGGGACAGGGGGTTAACTATGGCTACACCTTC
d_gene: TRBD1
abundance: -
v_gene: TRBV4-1
j_gene: TRBJ1-2

CDR3aa: CASSYRDPDTQYF
CDR3nt: TGTGCCAGCAGTTACAGGGATCCAGATACGCAGTATTTT
d_gene: -
abundance: -
v_gene: TRBV27
j_gene: TRBJ2-3

CDR3aa: CASSPLGLATNEQYF
CDR3nt: TGTGCCAGCTCACCACTTGGTCTAGCTACTAACGAGCAGTACTTC
d_gene: -
abundance: -
v_gene: TRBV18
j_gene: TRBJ2-7

CDR3aa: CASSLEWGDEAFF
CDR3nt: TGCGCCAGCAGCTTGGAGTGGGGAGACGAGGCTTTCTTT
d_gene: -
abundance: -
v_gene: TRBV5-1
j_gene: TRBJ1-1

CDR3aa: CASSAGQGYGYTF
CDR3nt: TGTGCCAGCAGCGCAGGACAGGGCTATGGCTACACCTTC
d_gene: TRBD1
abundance: once
v_gene: TRBV7-2
j_gene: TRBJ1-2

CDR3aa: CASSSDRGAVGGYTF
CDR3nt: TGCGCCAGCAGCTCGGACAGGGGCGCTGTGGGTGGCTACACCTTC
d_gene: TRBD1
abundance: -
v_gene: TRBV5-1
j_gene: TRBJ1-2

CDR3aa: CASSYSRQGATYEQYF
CDR3nt: TGTGCCAGCAGTTATTCCCGACAGGGGGCGACCTACGAGCAGTACTTC
d_gene: TRBD1
abundance: -
v_gene: TRBV6-5
j_gene: TRBJ2-7

CDR3aa: CASSLVTGGTEAFF
CDR3nt: TGTGCCAGCAGCTTAGTTACGGGTGGCACTGAAGCTTTCTTT
d_gene: -
abundance: -
v_gene: TRBV7-2
j_gene: TRBJ1-1

CDR3aa: CASSEFLRADTQYF
CDR3nt: TGCGCCAGCAGTGAATTCCTCAGGGCAGATACGCAGTATTTT
d_gene: -
abundance: -
v_gene: TRBV10-1
j_gene: TRBJ2-3

CDR3aa: CAISESAGAEETQYF
CDR3nt: TGTGCCATCAGTGAGTCTGCGGGGGCGGAAGAGACCCAGTACTTC
d_gene: -
abundance: -
v_gene: TRBV10-3
j_gene: TRBJ2-5

CDR3aa: CAITEGALNTEAFF
CDR3nt: TGTGCCATCACGGAGGGGGCCCTCAACACTGAAGCTTTCTTT
d_gene: TRBD1
abundance: -
v_gene: TRBV10-3
j_gene: TRBJ1-1

CDR3aa: CASSPSGAIGWSEQFF
CDR3nt: TGTGCCAGCAGTCCCTCAGGGGCTATAGGTTGGAGTGAGCAGTTCTTC
d_gene: -
abundance: -
v_gene: TRBV7-9
j_gene: TRBJ2-1